These T cell receptor beta chains were read from a single sample in a study of post-analysis software for immune sequencing data. One entry per CDR3 protein results from TCRdb running MiXCR on the PCR reads. The sample consists of about 820,000 distinct CDR3 sequences, roughly 58% of them appearing once. The material sequenced was blood. The source is a girl between 10 and 17 years old with multiple sclerosis. CDR3s include the opening cysteine and the closing phenylalanine or tryptophan. The D gene is left open where the match is weak. Size tells how often a clone was seen (once, few, many) or the class of an expanded clone, and some rows leave it out.

V	D	size	J	DNA	CDR3
TRBV7-2	NA	NA	TRBJ2-7	TGTGCCAGCAGCGGACTGTCAGGCCTGAGCTCCTACGAGCAGTACTTC	CASSGLSGLSSYEQYF
TRBV6-1	TRBD2	once	TRBJ2-5	TGTGCCAGCCATTACCTGACTAGCCTCGTTTACAATGAGCAGTACTTC	CASHYLTSLVYNEQYF
TRBV27	TRBD1	NA	TRBJ1-1	TGTGCCAGCAGTTCTCGACAGGGATTCACTGAAGCTTTCTTT	CASSSRQGFTEAFF
TRBV3-1	TRBD2	few	TRBJ2-1	TGTGCCAGCAGCCCGCGGACTAGCGGGAGCTCCTACAATGAGCAGTTCTTC	CASSPRTSGSSYNEQFF
TRBV7-2	NA	NA	TRBJ1-2	TGTGCCAGCAGCACGGACCCTAACTATGGCTACACCTTC	CASSTDPNYGYTF
TRBV11-2	NA	NA	TRBJ2-2	TGTGCCAGCAGCCCCCGCACCGGGGAGCTGTTTTTT	CASSPRTGELFF
TRBV29-1	NA	once	TRBJ1-1	TGCAGCGTTGAGTTGTGGGGCAAGAACACTGAAGCTTTCTTT	CSVELWGKNTEAFF
TRBV29-1	TRBD2	few	TRBJ2-3	TGCAGCGTTGGACGGACTAGCGGTCCCACAGATACGCAGTATTTT	CSVGRTSGPTDTQYF
TRBV20-1	TRBD2	NA	TRBJ2-7	TGCAGTGCTAGACTAGCGGGGTCCCCCCGCTACGAGCAGTACTTC	CSARLAGSPRYEQYF
TRBV15	NA	few	TRBJ1-2	TGTGCCACCAGCAGGGCAACGGCTACTGATGGCTACACCTTC	CATSRATATDGYTF